A single sample gave rise to the 18 T cell receptor beta chains below, sequenced in a study of blood T cell repertoires in COVID-19. This table comes from immunoSEQ multiplex PCR, and its TCRdb copy is limited to in-frame clones, with some not included. Among 140,000 to 150,000 clones listed, approximately 80% were seen once. Sequenced: peripheral blood. Receptors were obtained from a woman between 35 and 50 years old with active or convalescent COVID-19.

The J gene is TRBJ1-5, the V gene TRBV7-2; a weak D match, TRBD1 (5 bases). This CDR3 comprises 15 residues. Looked up from germline, CDR1 is SGHTA and CDR2 is FQGNSA. The V end was cut by 1 base, the J end by 4 bases, with 11 bases between. The CDR3: CASSLVRGMNQPQHF. CDR3 sequence (DNA): TGTGCCAGCAGCTTAGTCCGGGGGATGAATCAGCCCCAGCATTTT.

The chain has TRBV28 and TRBJ1-1; a possible D gene is TRBD1 (6 bases). Germline V lookup: CDR1 MDHEN, CDR2 SYDVKM. This CDR3 region has 11 residues. Between the trimmed V and J ends, which lost 10 bases and 0 bases, there was a span of 6 bases. CDR3 sequence reads: CATGVNTEAFF. CDR3 bases: TGTGCCACAGGGGTGAACACTGAAGCTTTCTTT.

CDR3 sequence: CASSEPRRAAISSGNTIYF. CDR3 sequence (DNA): TGTGCCAGCAGTGAACCTCGGCGGGCAGCAATTAGCTCTGGAAACACCATATATTTT. The chain is built from TRBV6-1 and TRBJ1-3; no clear D. This CDR3 spans 19 amino acids. Trimming removed 2 bases from V and 0 bases from J, with 20 bases in between. Germline-derived CDR1 and CDR2 are MNHNS and SASEGT.

The chain has TRBV18 and TRBJ2-6; TRBD1 might be the D (6 bases). Trimming cost V 4 bases and J 2 bases, with 15 bases left between them. This CDR3 is 17 amino acids long. Germline V lookup: CDR1 KGHSH, CDR2 LQKENI. CDR3 sequence reads: CASSLSYRVPGANVLTF. The CDR3 DNA reads as TGTGCCAGCTCACTATCGTACAGGGTACCTGGGGCCAACGTCCTGACTTTC. The entire variable domain, with the rest obtained from reference TRBV18 and TRBJ2-6, is as follows: NAGVMQNPRHLVRRRGQEARLRCSPMKGHSHVYWYRQLPEEGLKFMVYLQKENIIDESGMPKERFSAEFPKEGPSILRIQQVVRGDSAAYFCASSLSYRVPGANVLTFGAGSRLTVL.

This CDR3 reads CASGWQETQYF. The CDR3 DNA reads as TGTGCCTCAGGGTGGCAAGAGACCCAGTACTTC. The chain has TRBV7-9 and TRBJ2-5, with a weak D call TRBD1 (5 bases). Germline lookup yields CDR1 SEHNR and CDR2 FQNEAQ (reference sequence). The length of the CDR3 is 11 residues. Trimming took off 11 bases at V and 2 bases at J, with 9 bases between the two ends.

This chain links TRBV18 with TRBJ1-3; 7 bases map to TRBD1. From germline, CDR1 is KGHSH and CDR2 LQKENI. With V trimmed by 2 bases and J by 0 bases, 10 bases remained unmatched. The CDR3 contains 18 residues. The CDR3 DNA is TGTGCCAGCTCACCATTCGCCAGGGGGTTTCTCTCTGGAAACACCATATATTTT. It encodes CASSPFARGFLSGNTIYF.

The chain uses TRBV2 and TRBJ2-7; 12 nucleotides line up with TRBD2. CDR1 and CDR2 (germline): SNHLY, FYNNEI. The CDR3 contains 17 residues. V shed 5 bases, J shed 5 bases, and the junction held 13 bases outside the gene matches. The CDR3 nucleotides read TGTGCCAGCAGTAGACTAGCGGGAGTCACCTTCGGCGACGAGCAGTACTTC. This sequence encodes CASSRLAGVTFGDEQYF.

The chain's CDR3 is CASTPYGLAELADTQYF. The DNA for the CDR3 is TGTGCCAGCACCCCATACGGACTAGCGGAACTTGCAGATACGCAGTATTTT. The chain employs TRBV7-2 and TRBJ2-3, with TRBD2 matching 10 bases. Germline V lookup: CDR1 SGHTA, CDR2 FQGNSA. The V and J ends lost 7 bases and 4 bases, in that order; junction bases with no gene match: 14. The CDR3 extends over 17 amino acids.

This clone was seen more than once but under ten times. The chain carries TRBV27 and TRBJ1-2, with TRBD1 identical over 7 bases. Per the germline V gene, CDR1 is MNHEY and CDR2 is SMNVEV (reference sequence). V dropped 5 bases and J dropped 14; count of bases not matched to a gene: 14. The CDR3 is made up of 13 amino acids. CDR3 in amino acids: CASSLDRLGGWTF. In nucleotides, the CDR3 is TGTGCCAGCAGTCTGGACAGGCTAGGAGGTTGGACCTTC.

The rearrangement uses TRBV6-5 and TRBJ1-1; D is unresolved. Per germline, CDR1 MNHEY and CDR2 SVGAGI. The CDR3 is made up of 11 amino acids. CDR3 DNA: TGTGCGGGTCGGAGGTTTACTGAAGCTTTCTTT. Its translation: CAGRRFTEAFF.

As DNA, the CDR3 is TGTGCCAGGAGGACAGGGTTCTCTGAAGCTTTCTTT. Amino acid sequence: CARRTGFSEAFF. The chain couples TRBV2 to TRBJ1-1; 8 bases map to TRBD1. There are 12 residues in the CDR3. Unmatched junction bases numbered 6, after V lost 9 bases and J lost 6 bases. Germline V gene sequence: CDR1 SNHLY, CDR2 FYNNEI.

This sequence joins TRBV10-3 and TRBJ2-3; tentatively, D is TRBD2 (6 bases). Trimming shortened V by 10 bases and J by 0 bases, and 17 bases separated the two germline ends. CDR1 is ENHRY, CDR2 SYGVKD, per germline. The CDR3 consists of 15 residues. The CDR3 loop reads CATLSSATSTDTQYF. CDR3 DNA sequence: TGTGCCACCTTATCTAGCGCCACTAGCACAGATACGCAGTATTTT.

This rearrangement joins TRBV11-2 to TRBJ2-1; 9 bases fit TRBD1. The junction had 3 bases not matched to a gene; V was cut back by 5 bases and J by 1 base. The CDR3 loop spans 15 amino acids. Per the germline V gene, CDR1 is SGHAT and CDR2 is FQNNGV. CDR3 amino acids: CASSPTGGSYNEQFF. In nucleotides, the CDR3 is TGTGCCAGCAGCCCGACAGGGGGTTCCTACAATGAGCAGTTCTTC.

The rearrangement links TRBV5-6 to TRBJ1-6; D is ambiguous. This CDR3 is 15 amino acids long. V shed 0 bases and J shed 7 bases, with 11 bases lying between them. CDR1 is SGHDT, CDR2 YYEEEE, per germline. The CDR3 reads CASSLDRSGNSPLHF. In nucleotides, the CDR3 is TGTGCCAGCAGCTTGGATAGGTCAGGCAATTCACCCCTCCACTTT.

The V gene is TRBV19, the J gene TRBJ2-7; 8 bases line up with TRBD1. The germline V gene has CDR1 LNHDA and CDR2 SQIVND (reference sequence). The V segment lost 4 bases and the J segment 3 bases; nucleotides outside the gene matches: 11. The CDR3 extends over 16 amino acids. The CDR3, as DNA: TGTGCCAGTAGTACGGGACAGGAGACACACCTCTACGAGCAGTACTTC. It translates to CASSTGQETHLYEQYF. Combining the CDR3 with reference TRBV19 and TRBJ2-7 gives the whole variable domain DGGITQSPKYLFRKEGQNVTLSCEQNLNHDAMYWYRQDPGQGLRLIYYSQIVNDFQKGDIAEGYSVSREKKESFPLTVTSAQKNPTAFYLCASSTGQETHLYEQYFGPGTRLTVT.

The chain recombines TRBV6-5 with TRBJ2-1; the match to TRBD1 covers 9 bases. The CDR3 has 16 amino acids. CDR1 is MNHEY and CDR2 is SVGAGI in the germline V gene. The ends lost 2 bases at V and 8 bases at J; junction bases unmatched: 10. The CDR3 sequence: CASSYDRDRAPHEQFF. In nucleotides, the CDR3 is TGTGCCAGCAGTTACGACCGGGACAGGGCCCCCCATGAGCAGTTCTTC.

This chain joins TRBV2 and TRBJ1-6, with a possible D match to TRBD1 (6 bases). Germline V gene data show CDR1 as SNHLY and CDR2 as FYNNEI. Trimming took 0 bases from V and 0 from J, leaving 15 bases between them. This CDR3 region has 19 residues. CDR3 protein: CASSEARGGGPSYNSPLHF. CDR3 DNA: TGTGCCAGCAGTGAAGCGCGGGGAGGGGGGCCCTCCTATAATTCACCCCTCCACTTT.

The gene calls are TRBV12-5 and TRBJ2-5; 11 nucleotides line up with TRBD2. Germline CDR1 and CDR2: LGHNT and FRNRAP. This CDR3 has 17 amino acids. With V trimmed by 5 bases and J by 0 bases, 8 bases remained unmatched. CDR3 region: CASGLGLAGPYQETQYF. As DNA, the CDR3 is TGTGCTAGTGGTCTCGGACTAGCGGGTCCGTACCAAGAGACCCAGTACTTC. The variable domain in full, with the rest retrieved from reference TRBV12-5 and TRBJ2-5, is DARVTQTPRHKVTEMGQEVTMRCQPILGHNTVFWYRQTMMQGLELLAYFRNRAPLDDSGMPKDRFSAEMPDATLATLKIQPSEPRDSAVYFCASGLGLAGPYQETQYFGPGTRLLVL.